This T cell receptor beta chain was obtained from a study of glioma-infiltrating T cells after dendritic cell vaccination (dated by TCRdb to about 2016). Some background on the complete study: The cohort comprised roughly 15 glioblastoma patients from Phase I and II dendritic cell vaccination trials, 9 newly diagnosed and 6 with recurrent disease. To make the vaccine, monocyte-derived dendritic cells were cultured for approximately 7 days with IL-4 and GM-CSF and then pulsed overnight with autologous tumor lysate. Patients received autologous tumor lysate-pulsed dendritic cell vaccination between about 2003 and 2013. TCR sequencing metrics, including TIL content and tumor-blood repertoire overlap, were correlated with survival after dendritic cell vaccination. Patients received three intradermal dendritic cell vaccine injections at biweekly intervals in the arm below the axilla. Deep sequencing of TCR beta CDR3 regions was used to quantify tumor-infiltrating lymphocyte content and compare tumor and blood repertoires in dendritic cell-vaccinated glioblastoma patients.

The sample's time point label, decoded: after dendritic cell vaccination, including at tumor progression/relapse. Selection of patients required sufficient residual fresh-frozen tumor tissue and over two years of available survival data. Molecular status otherwise varied across the glioblastoma patients, but none of them carried an isocitrate dehydrogenase mutation. PBMC were collected before vaccination, two weeks after the third vaccination, and at tumor progression if tumor progression occurred. The Qiagen DNeasy Blood extraction Kit was used to extract genomic DNA. From the cysteine through the phenylalanine, the CDR3 covers 15 amino acids. Of the read, only the CDR3 DNA is kept; its 45 bases are in frame from base 1. Deletion took 5 bases off V and 5 bases off J, with a span of 16 bases between the germline ends. In the germline V gene, CDR1 corresponds to SGHNT and CDR2 to YENEEA. The table lists this clone with a count of one. Its cognate antigen has yet to be identified. No much larger clonotype is one base removed from it; base qualities were not supplied.

The immunoSEQ assay amplified TCRB CDR3 regions from roughly 2 micrograms of genomic DNA, or from all available DNA when less than that amount was available. For multiplex PCR, 60 forward primers for TCR V beta segments and 13 reverse primers for J beta segments were used. To estimate the number of reads per starting template, synthetic control templates were added to each sample at limiting dilution. The Illumina HiSeq System generated 87 bp sequencing reads. On the study's bioinformatics: PCR and sequencing errors were removed by merging closely related sequences with a nearest neighbor algorithm. TCR overlap was defined as the percentage of unique tumor TCR beta sequences that were also found in the peripheral blood of the same patient. In TCRdb, the immuneACCESS table is reduced to in-frame sequences with V and J assigned. These tables do not hold every clone; where another copy was compared, an unresolved V gene accounts for under half, and the others remain unexplained. That table furnishes V, J and clone size, whereas the DNA furnished D and trimming. The sample table records roughly 100,000 clones; 90% of these occur just once. The ten largest make up roughly 3% of the sample.

What the study reported, not specific to this receptor: TCR clonality showed no direct relationship with survival, which suggests that a diverse polyclonal response may be important. The cohort was small and heterogeneous, with few patients having full blood and tumor sets and even fewer initial-recurrent tumor pairs. The TCR overlap response model with three groups was called speculative and said to need prospective validation. Higher estimated pretreatment TIL content predicted longer time to progression and overall survival after dendritic cell vaccination.

The material was blood, obtained after dendritic cell vaccination. This receptor was identified in a human donor with glioblastoma. The receptor chain draws on TRBV11-3 and TRBJ2-1, and possibly TRBD1, on 6 matching bases. Read as DNA, the sequence is TGTGCCAGCAGCCAAGGGGTGGACAGCAACAATGAGCAGTTCTTC. It codes for CASSQGVDSNNEQFF.